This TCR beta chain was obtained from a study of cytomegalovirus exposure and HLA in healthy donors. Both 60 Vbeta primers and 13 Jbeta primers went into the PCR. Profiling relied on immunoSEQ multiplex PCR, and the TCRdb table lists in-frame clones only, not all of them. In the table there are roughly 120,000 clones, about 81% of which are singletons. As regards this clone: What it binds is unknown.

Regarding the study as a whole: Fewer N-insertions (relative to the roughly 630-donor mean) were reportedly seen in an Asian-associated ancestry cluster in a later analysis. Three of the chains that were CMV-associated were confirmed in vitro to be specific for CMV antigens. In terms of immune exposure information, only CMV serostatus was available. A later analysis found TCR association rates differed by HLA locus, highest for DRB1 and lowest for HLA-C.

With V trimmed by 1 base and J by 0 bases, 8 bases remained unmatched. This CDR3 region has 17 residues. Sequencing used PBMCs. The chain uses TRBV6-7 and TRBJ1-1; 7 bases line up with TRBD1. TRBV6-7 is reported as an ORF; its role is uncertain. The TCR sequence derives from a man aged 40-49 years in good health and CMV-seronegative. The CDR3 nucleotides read TGTGCCAGCAGTTACTTGAGGGGGCGCAAAATGAACACTGAAGCTTTCTTT. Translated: CASSYLRGRKMNTEAFF.